This TCR beta chain was sequenced in a study of breast tumors, draining lymph nodes, adjacent tissues. Regarding the study as a whole: Tumor TCR diversity was below lymph nodes but above nontumor tissue. Data fit most tumor T cells coming from lymph node, expanding in tumor. The lymph node origin of tumor T cells was framed as consistent with a hypothesis, not demonstrated.

Samples came from axillary lymph nodes draining the breast cancer. At least ten counts were recorded for this clonotype. What it recognizes is unknown. The CDR3 consists of 14 residues. V lost 2 bases to trimming and J lost 0 bases, with 8 bases between them. Germline lookup yields CDR1 SGHKS and CDR2 YYEKEE (reference sequence). TCRdb redid the calling of the multiplex PCR reads with MiXCR, one entry per CDR3 protein. The data show under 350,000 distinct CDR3 sequences, 30% seen once. The sequence was obtained from a female donor with breast cancer. Some clones in this sample may be carry-over from other donors' samples. The J gene is TRBJ1-2, the V gene TRBV5-5; no firm D call. Sequencing input: axillary lymph node tissue. For the CDR3, the DNA is TGTGCCAGCAGCTTTTCTACTCCTAACTATGGCTACACCTTC. The encoded protein is CASSFSTPNYGYTF.